This paragraph reports one TCR beta chain. The CDR3 covers 16 residues. Looked up from germline, CDR1 is KGHSH and CDR2 is LQKENI. The ends lost 5 bases at V and 0 bases at J; junction bases unmatched: 2. The entry originates in a study of cytomegalovirus exposure and HLA in healthy donors. Only in-frame clones appear in the TCRdb table, and some are missing; sequencing was by immunoSEQ multiplex PCR. This sample has tens of thousands of clones, with 94% found just once. The chain uses TRBV18 and TRBJ1-4, with 11 bases fitting TRBD1. This TCR came from a young man in good health and CMV-seropositive. Sequenced: PBMCs. Written as DNA, the CDR3 is TGTGCCAGCTCAGCGGGACAGGGGGCAACTAATGAAAAACTGTTTTTT. This sequence encodes CASSAGQGATNEKLFF.